The clone carrying this T cell receptor (beta chain) was picked up one time. Its cognate antigen is unknown. J was trimmed by 4 bases and V by 7 bases; bases with no gene match: 8. CDR1 is SGHTA and CDR2 is FQGTGA in the germline V gene. The CDR3 runs to 15 residues. TCRdb fed the reads into MiXCR, producing one record per CDR3 protein. The sample carries approximately 500,000 distinct CDR3 sequences, more than 30% recorded once. This entry belongs to a study of T cell repertoires in cytomegalovirus infection. Study-wide background: Recently described HLA-C-restricted plus well-studied HLA-B-restricted CMV epitopes were used. The public TCR beta signatures pointed to both CMV infection and matching HLA type. Study-wide findings and caveats: Public TCR beta family frequency separated CMV-and-HLA carriers, including in an independent cohort. Across the ex vivo response, the dominant clonotypes were HLA-C-restricted CMV-specific TCR beta clonotypes.

V is TRBV7-3 and J is TRBJ2-2; 8 bases are shared with TRBD1. This clonotype was obtained from a human donor in good health (CMV status not recorded). Some clones in this sample may be carry-over from other donors' samples. The sequenced sample was cultured PBMCs, obtained from culture after CMV antigen stimulation. The CDR3 loop reads CASILQGDVTGELFF. DNA of the CDR3: TGTGCCAGCATCCTACAGGGGGATGTCACCGGGGAGCTGTTTTTT.